The 24 T cell receptor beta chains presented below share a single source sample, sequenced in a study of metastatic and nonmetastatic thyroid tumors. Each patient went into thyroid surgery without having received any treatment. MiXCR reprocessed the PCR reads for TCRdb. The sample lists over 20,000 clones; around 21% were seen once. Material for sequencing was blood. These receptors were taken from a female donor with papillary thyroid cancer or a benign thyroid nodule (not recorded which). Some clones in this sample may be carry-over from other donors' samples.

The sample holds many counts of this clone. CDR3 loop: CASEKLVGFYEQYF. The DNA for the CDR3 is TGTGCCAGCGAGAAGCTAGTAGGATTCTACGAGCAGTACTTC. The rearrangement links TRBV2 to TRBJ2-7; D is unclear. CDR1 and CDR2 from the germline V gene are SNHLY and FYNNEI. Trimming left V 8 bases short and J 3 bases short, with 17 bases between. This CDR3 comprises 14 residues.

The sample holds a few counts of this clone. The conserved closing phenylalanine or tryptophan is absent in this CDR3, likely reflecting a read error. This rearrangement joins TRBV29-1 to TRBJ1-2; possibly TRBD1 for D (5 bases). CDR1 and CDR2 from the germline V gene are SQVTM and ANQGSEA. V was pared by 4 bases and J by 8 bases, with 17 bases between. The length of the CDR3 is 13 residues. This CDR3 is CSVVGATSYGYTS. CDR3 in DNA: TGCAGCGTTGTTGGGGCCACCTCGTACGGCTACACCTCC.

Comments on this clone: Here the CDR3 omits its conserved ending phenylalanine or tryptophan, so a read error is the likely source. The DNA is omitted, as the CDR3 cannot be located on it reliably, and the CDR3 follows TCRdb's listing. This sequence joins TRBV5-4 and TRBJ1-5; the DNA was not used to check the table's D call, TRBD1. Both ends counted, the CDR3 spans 15 residues. Looked up from germline, CDR1 is SGHNT and CDR2 is YYREEE (reference sequence). CDR3 loop: CATCNHQGNNQPQLL.

In its sample, this clone was seen many times. The chain carries TRBV27 and TRBJ2-5, with 11 nucleotides matching TRBD1. With V trimmed by 5 bases and J by 4 bases, 15 bases remained unmatched. The CDR3 is 18 residues long. The germline CDR1 and CDR2 sequences are MNHEY and SMNVEV (reference sequence). CDR3 amino acids: CASSALGRTGGGGETQYF. The CDR3 DNA reads as TGTGCCAGCAGTGCCCTGGGAAGGACAGGGGGCGGGGGAGAGACCCAGTACTTC.

This clone is termed medium-sized. V and J are TRBV6-1 and TRBJ1-2; 7 nucleotides align to TRBD1. The germline CDR1 and CDR2 sequences are MNHNS and SASEGT. The CDR3 has 14 residues. With 7 bases clipped from V and 4 bases from J, the junction kept 9 bases outside the gene matches. The CDR3 is CASIIAGGSYGYTF. CDR3 bases: TGTGCCAGCATCATTGCAGGGGGATCCTATGGCTACACCTTC.

As to this clone: A much larger clone differs by one base, so this may be a read error. This rearrangement joins TRBV14 to TRBJ2-6; the D is unclear. This CDR3 comprises 16 residues. Trimming took off 4 bases at V and 3 bases at J, with 13 bases between the two ends. The V gene's germline CDR1 is SGHDN and CDR2 FVKESK. This CDR3 reads CASSRLIVSGANVLTF. The CDR3 bases are TGTGCCAGCAGCCGCTTAATAGTAAGTGGGGCCAACGTCCTGACTTTC.

In its sample, this clone ranks as medium-sized (0.01 to 0.1%). This chain joins TRBV6-1 and TRBJ1-1; D remains ambiguous. The V end lost 7 bases, the J end lost 1 base, and 4 bases lay between the germline ends. The length of the CDR3 is 11 residues. Germline CDR1 reads MNHNS; CDR2 reads SASEGT. In DNA form, the CDR3 reads TGTGCCAGCACAGAGAACACTGAAGCTTTCTTT. Its protein product is CASTENTEAFF.

The table lists this clone with many counts. The rearrangement links TRBV4-3 to TRBJ1-2; 7 positions agree with TRBD1. The CDR3 runs 15 residues. Germline lookup yields CDR1 LGHNA and CDR2 YSLEER. V shed 1 base and J 2 bases; nucleotides not matched to a gene: 4. The CDR3 nucleotides read TGCGCCAGCAGCCAAGGGGACAGTGAAAACTATGGCTACACCTTC. Its translation: CASSQGDSENYGYTF.

The chain carries TRBV27 and TRBJ1-2, with D possibly TRBD1 on 6 matching bases. This CDR3 is built from 14 residues. V was cut by 5 bases and J by 4 bases, with 14 bases left in between. Germline CDR1 reads MNHEY; CDR2 reads SMNVEV (reference sequence). As DNA, the CDR3 is TGTGCCAGCAGTCCCTGGACAGCTTCCTATGGCTACACCTTC. Encoded protein: CASSPWTASYGYTF.

In its sample, this clone was seen many times. The chain combines TRBV4-2 with TRBJ2-2; 15 bases line up with TRBD2. The CDR3 spans 18 residues. V was pared by 5 bases and J by 3 bases, with 7 bases of the junction left unmatched. Germline V gene lookup returns CDR1 LGHNA and CDR2 YNFKEQ. CDR3 DNA sequence: TGTGCCAGCAGCACGGGACTAGCGGGGGGCCGGGACACCGGGGAGCTGTTTTTT. This gives the protein CASSTGLAGGRDTGELFF.

This chain joins TRBV7-2 and TRBJ1-1; 8 nucleotides agree with TRBD1. With 5 bases clipped from V and 7 bases from J, the junction kept 12 bases outside the gene matches. CDR1 and CDR2 (germline): SGHTA, FQGNSA. The CDR3 is 15 amino acids. The CDR3 bases are TGTGCCAGCAGCCTCTCAGGGGGCGGGTGGGTTGAAGCTTTCTTT. Translation gives CASSLSGGGWVEAFF.

Remarks on this clone: The junction does not match germline at one end; this may be a read error. The genes are TRBV14 and TRBJ2-4, with 14 positions matching TRBD2. CDR3 length: 18 amino acids. CDR1 and CDR2 (germline): SGHDN, FVKESK. The CDR3 DNA is TGTGCCTGCAGCCCCGGGACTAGCGGGAGTTTGGGCAAAAACATTCAGTACTTC. It yields the protein CACSPGTSGSLGKNIQYF.

This clone was picked up many times. The rearrangement links TRBV9 to TRBJ2-3, with no clear D. V was clipped by 1 base and J by 6 bases, with 9 bases between them. This CDR3 contains 13 residues. Per germline, CDR1 SGDLS and CDR2 YYNGEE. For the CDR3, the DNA is TGTGCCAGCAGCGTAACGGCGAGCGATACGCAGTATTTT. Translated: CASSVTASDTQYF.

This clone showed up many times. The V and J genes are TRBV5-1 and TRBJ2-3; 7 bases fit TRBD1. V was clipped by 0 bases and J by 2 bases; unmatched bases: 3. The CDR3 extends over 15 amino acids. Germline V gives CDR1 SGHRS, CDR2 YFSETQ. The CDR3 DNA sequence: TGCGCCAGCAGCTTGGAGGGGGCCCCCACAGATACGCAGTATTTT. It codes for CASSLEGAPTDTQYF.

As to this clone: At one end the junction does not follow the germline gene, possibly because of a read error. CDR3 loop: CASSLVAGGPIKGEHFF. The CDR3 DNA reads TGTGCCAGCAGCTTAGTTGCGGGAGGGCCTATAAAGGGTGAGCATTTCTTC. The chain couples TRBV7-9 to TRBJ2-1; 9 bases are shared with TRBD2. CDR3 length: 17 amino acids. Germline CDR1 SEHNR, CDR2 FQNEAQ (reference sequence).

This clone came up many times. The rearrangement uses TRBV9 and TRBJ1-2; D possibly corresponds to TRBD1 (5 bases). The CDR3 consists of 13 residues. V lost 4 bases and J 4 bases, leaving 11 bases between the germline ends. Germline CDR1 reads SGDLS; CDR2 reads YYNGEE. CDR3 amino acids: CASSKQELYGYTF. The CDR3 bases are TGTGCCAGCAGCAAACAGGAACTCTATGGCTACACCTTC.

This clone has ten or more counts. The chain couples TRBV9 to TRBJ1-2, with 7 bases that match TRBD1. V was pared by 4 bases and J by 2 bases, with 8 bases of the junction left unmatched. The germline V gene has CDR1 SGDLS and CDR2 YYNGEE. This CDR3 comprises 15 residues. Written as DNA, the CDR3 is TGTGCCAGCAGCCCGGAGGGGACAGAAAACTATGGCTACACCTTC. Translated, it gives CASSPEGTENYGYTF.

This clone was counted many times. This chain connects TRBV27 to TRBJ1-2, with TRBD1 identical over 7 bases. This CDR3 is 15 amino acids long. CDR1 and CDR2 (germline): MNHEY, SMNVEV (reference sequence). The junction had 15 bases not matched to a gene; V was cut back by 6 bases and J by 8 bases. CDR3 sequence (DNA): TGTGCCAGCAGGCCCTCGGGAGGGGGCGCAGGGGGCTACACCTTC. Residues: CASRPSGGGAGGYTF.

For this clone: A much larger clonotype is one base distant, so this may be a read error. The CDR3 carries no conserved terminal phenylalanine or tryptophan, so it likely arises from a read error. The V gene is TRBV3-1, the J gene TRBJ1-1; unclear D gene. The germline V gene has CDR1 LGHDT and CDR2 YNNKEL (reference sequence). The V end was cut by 0 bases, the J end by 0 bases, with 8 bases between. This CDR3 has 15 amino acids. CDR3 amino acids: CASSQDEGMNTEAFL. In DNA, the CDR3 is TGTGCCAGCAGCCAAGATGAGGGAATGAACACTGAAGCTTTCCTT.

The table lists this clone with many counts. A much larger clone is a single base away; this may be a read error. The rearrangement uses TRBV6-2 or TRBV6-3 and TRBJ2-3, with TRBD2 matching 8 bases. CDR3 size: 16 residues. Germline CDR1 MNHEY, CDR2 SVGEGT. CDR3 region: CASIQIAGIGTDTRYF. CDR3 sequence (DNA): TGTGCCAGCATTCAAATAGCGGGGATAGGCACAGATACGCGGTATTTT.

Only a few counts were recorded for this clone. This sequence joins TRBV6-5 and TRBJ2-5; weak D call: TRBD2 (7 bases). Germline V lookup: CDR1 MNHEY, CDR2 SVGAGI. V lost 4 bases and J 9 bases, leaving 21 bases between the germline ends. The CDR3 has 15 residues. The CDR3 region has the DNA TGTGCCAGCAGTTTAAAGACAGGCCCCCGGGAGGCCCAGTACTTC. Its protein product is CASSLKTGPREAQYF.

This clone is medium-sized in the sample. The chain links TRBV7-8 to TRBJ1-1; the D gene is possibly TRBD1 (6 bases). The V end was cut by 1 base, the J end by 10 bases, with 13 bases between. Per the germline V gene, CDR1 is SGHVS and CDR2 is FQNEAQ. This CDR3 spans 13 amino acids. The CDR3 spells CASSLGAGVRAFF. Written as DNA, the CDR3 is TGTGCCAGCAGCTTAGGGGCAGGGGTTAGAGCTTTCTTT.

In its sample, this clone is medium-sized. The V gene is TRBV12-3 or TRBV12-4, the J gene TRBJ2-5; 7 bases match TRBD2. The CDR3 is 14 residues long. The J segment lost 2 bases and the V segment lost 0 bases, leaving 0 bases of the junction unmatched. CDR3 DNA sequence: TGTGCCAGCAGTTTAGCGGGGGGGCAAGAGACCCAGTACTTC. This encodes CASSLAGGQETQYF.

Ten or more counts support this clone. The chain employs TRBV7-2 and TRBJ1-2; possibly TRBD1 for D (6 bases). This CDR3 region has 13 residues. CDR1 is SGHTA and CDR2 is FQGNSA in the germline V gene. V dropped 3 bases and J dropped 3 bases, with 8 bases sitting between them. This CDR3 reads CASSFYRDYGYTF. In DNA, the CDR3 is TGTGCCAGCAGCTTTTACAGGGACTATGGCTACACCTTC.